This TCR beta chain was captured by sequencing in a study of cytomegalovirus exposure and HLA in healthy donors. Overall study: In an earlier analysis, almost 120 million unique TCR beta sequences were found from some 200 million T cells.

The CDR3 spans 11 residues. V was cut by 4 bases and J by 3 bases, with 4 bases left in between. Germline CDR1 GTSNPN, CDR2 SVGIG (reference sequence). Researchers ran the PCR with 60 Vbeta and 13 Jbeta primers. Measured with immunoSEQ multiplex PCR; TCRdb has only the in-frame clones, and not every one. The table lists around 64,000 clones, 80% to 90% of them singletons. Findings of the study overall: Whilst most TCR sequences proved rare, a subset of public TCRs occurred across many donors. The analysis excluded some indistinguishable V segments, including TRBV6-2 and TRBV6-3. Reports state that TCR beta sequences accurately predicted most subjects' HLA-A and HLA-B alleles.

A remark on this clone: Its antigen is unknown.

The gene calls are TRBV30 and TRBJ1-3, with D uncertain. This TCR came from a woman aged 25 to 39 in good health and CMV-seropositive. Sequencing used PBMCs. The CDR3 DNA reads as TGTGCCTGGAACGGTGGAAACACCATATATTTT. Translating gives CAWNGGNTIYF.